These 18 T cell receptor beta chains share one sample of origin, sequenced in a study of blood T cell repertoires in COVID-19. Generated by immunoSEQ multiplex PCR, the TCRdb table keeps only in-frame clones and is missing some. The sample lists 15,000 to 20,000 clones; around 82% were seen once. Source material: peripheral blood. These receptor sequences come from a man in his 60s with active or convalescent COVID-19.

This chain uses TRBV7-2 with TRBJ2-2; no firm D call. Trimming pared 5 bases from V and 3 bases from J, leaving 22 bases between. Germline CDR1 and CDR2: SGHTA and FQGNSA. The length of the CDR3 is 18 residues. DNA of the CDR3: TGTGCCAGCAGCGTCCCTCGTTCCAAGGTAGCTGACACCGGGGAGCTGTTTTTT. It yields the protein CASSVPRSKVADTGELFF.

The chain is built from TRBV5-1 and TRBJ2-2; tentative D call: TRBD2 (5 bases). Deletions cut 2 bases from V and 0 bases from J, with 11 bases between. The CDR3 is made up of 16 amino acids. CDR1 is SGHRS, CDR2 YFSETQ, per germline. CDR3 sequence reads: CASSFSSGANTGELFF. DNA for the CDR3: TGCGCCAGCAGCTTTTCCAGCGGCGCGAACACCGGGGAGCTGTTTTTT.

V usage is TRBV18 and J usage is TRBJ2-4, with no clear D. Germline V gene sequence: CDR1 KGHSH, CDR2 LQKENI. CDR3 length: 14 residues. With 3 bases removed from V and 1 base from J, the gap between germline ends came to 7 bases. CDR3 in amino acids: CASSPAGAKNIQYF. The CDR3 DNA sequence: TGTGCCAGCTCACCGGCCGGGGCCAAAAACATTCAGTACTTC.

The chain combines TRBV6-5 with TRBJ1-4; the D gene is possibly TRBD1 (6 bases). CDR1 is MNHEY and CDR2 is SVGAGI in the germline V gene. V shed 8 bases and J shed 0 bases, with 13 bases lying between them. The CDR3 length is 15 residues. CDR3 protein: CASLTRDTTNEKLFF. The DNA of the CDR3 is TGTGCCAGCCTTACCCGGGACACAACTAATGAAAAACTGTTTTTT.

The gene calls are TRBV24-1 and TRBJ2-7; D not certain. Germline lookup yields CDR1 KGHDR and CDR2 SFDVKD. This CDR3 spans 12 amino acids. V was pared by 4 bases and J by 3 bases, with 6 bases between. The CDR3: CATSENSYEQYF. The CDR3 DNA reads as TGTGCCACCAGTGAAAACAGCTACGAGCAGTACTTC.

The chain carries TRBV4-2 and TRBJ2-7, with TRBD2 matching over 8 bases. The germline V gene encodes CDR1 LGHNA and CDR2 YNFKEQ. This CDR3 has 18 residues. Trimming removed 1 base from V and 3 bases from J; junction bases left unmatched: 14. The CDR3 DNA reads as TGTGCCAGCAGCCAAGGTTCATCAGCGGGAGCAGGGAACTACGAGCAGTACTTC. Translated: CASSQGSSAGAGNYEQYF.

The chain has TRBV2 and TRBJ2-3; 10 bases are shared with TRBD2. CDR1 is SNHLY and CDR2 is FYNNEI in the germline V gene. V shed 1 base, J shed 6 bases, and the junction held 7 bases outside the gene matches. CDR3 size: 16 residues. The CDR3 sequence is CASSEVGLAGADTQYF. CDR3 sequence (DNA): TGTGCCAGCAGTGAAGTCGGGCTAGCGGGGGCCGATACGCAGTATTTT.

The rearrangement joins TRBV5-1 to TRBJ1-4; a possible D gene is TRBD1 (6 bases). CDR3 length equals 15 residues. V was cut by 5 bases and J by 6 bases, with 17 bases left in between. CDR1 and CDR2 (germline): SGHRS, YFSETQ. CDR3 residues: CASRQRGGEDEKLFF. The CDR3 coding sequence is TGCGCCAGCAGACAACGAGGGGGGGAAGATGAAAAACTGTTTTTT.

The chain joins TRBV7-2 to TRBJ1-3; 8 bases match TRBD1. V lost 1 base and J lost 4; bases outside the gene matches: 6. The CDR3 covers 16 residues. The germline gives CDR1 SGHTA, CDR2 FQGNSA. CDR3 region: CASSLVATGVGNTIYF. The CDR3 bases are TGTGCCAGCAGCTTAGTAGCGACAGGGGTCGGAAACACCATATATTTT.

CDR3 in amino acids: CASRQQGGQFF. CDR3 DNA: TGTGCCAGTAGGCAACAGGGGGGGCAGTTCTTC. The V call is TRBV19, the J call TRBJ2-1; the match to TRBD1 covers 8 bases. Looked up from germline, CDR1 is LNHDA and CDR2 is SQIVND (reference sequence). The CDR3 contains 11 residues. V gave up 6 bases and J gave up 12 bases; unmatched junction bases: 4.

This chain uses TRBV7-9 with TRBJ2-5; D is possibly TRBD2 (6 bases). The CDR3 is 15 residues long. The germline V gene has CDR1 SEHNR and CDR2 FQNEAQ (reference sequence). V lost 4 bases and J lost 5, with 17 bases in between. The CDR3 sequence is CASSSTWGELETQYF. For the CDR3, the DNA is TGTGCCAGCAGCTCGACCTGGGGGGAATTGGAGACCCAGTACTTC.

The rearrangement joins TRBV7-9 to TRBJ2-3, with no clear D. Germline CDR1 SEHNR, CDR2 FQNEAQ (reference sequence). V shed 1 base and J shed 0 bases, with 5 bases lying between them. The CDR3 is 14 amino acids. Here the CDR3 reads CASSLDISTDTQYF. Written as DNA, the CDR3 is TGTGCCAGCAGCTTAGATATTAGCACAGATACGCAGTATTTT.

To note about this clone: Other DNA sequences in the sample encode the same CDR3. The chain combines TRBV28 with TRBJ2-7; no firm D call. The CDR3 length is 11 residues. V lost 5 bases to trimming and J lost 4 bases, with 6 bases between them. Germline V CDR1 and CDR2: MDHEN, SYDVKM. CDR3 nucleotide sequence: TGTGCCAGCAGTCCCCTGTACGAGCAGTACTTC. Translating gives CASSPLYEQYF.

This clone was seen once. The V call is TRBV27, the J call TRBJ2-7; 7 nucleotides agree with TRBD1. The CDR3 is made up of 13 amino acids. V lost 8 bases and J lost 4; bases outside the gene matches: 8. Per germline, CDR1 MNHEY and CDR2 SMNVEV (reference sequence). This CDR3 is CASRTTGTYEQYF. CDR3 coding DNA: TGTGCCAGCCGTACGACAGGGACGTACGAGCAGTACTTC.

The V gene is TRBV5-1, the J gene TRBJ2-1; 11 nucleotides align to TRBD2. Trimming at V came to 1 base and at J to 6 bases, leaving 12 bases not matched to a gene. Germline loops: CDR1 SGHRS, CDR2 YFSETQ. The CDR3 has 18 amino acids. The CDR3 DNA reads TGCGCCAGCAGCTTGAAATTAGCGGGAGGGACATTGGGCAATGAGCAGTTCTTC. As protein: CASSLKLAGGTLGNEQFF. The whole variable domain, filled in from reference TRBV5-1 and TRBJ2-1, reads KAGVTQTPRYLIKTRGQQVTLSCSPISGHRSVSWYQQTPGQGLQFLFEYFSETQRNKGNFPGRFSGRQFSNSRSEMNVSTLELGDSALYLCASSLKLAGGTLGNEQFFGPGTRLTVL.

This clone was detected ten times or more. V is TRBV6-2 or TRBV6-3 and J is TRBJ1-1, with D possibly matching TRBD1 (5 bases). The ends were cut back, 2 bases at V and 0 bases at J, with 13 bases in the middle. CDR3 length equals 16 residues. Germline V lookup: CDR1 MNHEY, CDR2 SVGEGT. CDR3: CASSYGLRGMNTEAFF. The DNA of the CDR3 is TGTGCCAGCAGTTACGGTCTTAGGGGCATGAACACTGAAGCTTTCTTT.

The genes are TRBV9 and TRBJ1-6; 8 nucleotides line up with TRBD1. Trimming cost V 2 bases and J 9 bases; bases outside gene matches: 10. Germline-derived CDR1 and CDR2 are SGDLS and YYNGEE. The CDR3 consists of 16 residues. The CDR3, as DNA: TGTGCCAGCAGCGTCCAGACAGGGGAGGGCGGTTCACCCCTCCACTTT. This gives the protein CASSVQTGEGGSPLHF.

The V gene is TRBV9, the J gene TRBJ1-6, with D possibly matching TRBD1 (6 bases). The CDR3 has 16 residues. Trimming took 3 bases from V and 7 from J, leaving 17 bases between them. Germline assignment: CDR1 SGDLS and CDR2 YYNGEE. Here the CDR3 DNA reads TGTGCCAGCAGCGGCGGCACCGGAAGGGGGAATTCACCCCTCCACTTT. Amino acids: CASSGGTGRGNSPLHF. The full variable domain, with the rest looked up from reference TRBV9 and TRBJ1-6, is DSGVTQTPKHLITATGQRVTLRCSPRSGDLSVYWYQQSLDQGLQFLIQYYNGEERAKGNILERFSAQQFPDLHSELNLSSLELGDSALYFCASSGGTGRGNSPLHFGNGTRLTVT.